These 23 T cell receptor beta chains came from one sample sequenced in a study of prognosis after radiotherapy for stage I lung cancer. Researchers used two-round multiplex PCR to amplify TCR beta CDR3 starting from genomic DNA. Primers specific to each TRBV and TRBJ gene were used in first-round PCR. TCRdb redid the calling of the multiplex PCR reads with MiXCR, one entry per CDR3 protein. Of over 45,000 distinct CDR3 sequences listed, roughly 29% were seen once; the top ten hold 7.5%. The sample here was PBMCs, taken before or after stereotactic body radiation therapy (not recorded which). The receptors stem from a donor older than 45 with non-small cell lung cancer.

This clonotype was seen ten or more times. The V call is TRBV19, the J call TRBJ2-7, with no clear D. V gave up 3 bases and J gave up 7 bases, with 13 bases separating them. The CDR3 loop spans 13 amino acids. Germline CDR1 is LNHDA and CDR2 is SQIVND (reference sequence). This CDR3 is CASSIVESGEQYF. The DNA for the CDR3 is TGTGCCAGTAGTATCGTAGAATCTGGGGAGCAGTACTTC.

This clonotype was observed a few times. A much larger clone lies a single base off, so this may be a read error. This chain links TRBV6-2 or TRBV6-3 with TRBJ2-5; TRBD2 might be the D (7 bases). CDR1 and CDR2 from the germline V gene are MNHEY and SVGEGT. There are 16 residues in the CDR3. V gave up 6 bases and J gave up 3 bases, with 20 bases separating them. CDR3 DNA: TGTGCCAGCAGGCGAAGGACTAGAGGGGGGGAAGAGACCCAGTACTTC. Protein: CASRRRTRGGEETQYF.

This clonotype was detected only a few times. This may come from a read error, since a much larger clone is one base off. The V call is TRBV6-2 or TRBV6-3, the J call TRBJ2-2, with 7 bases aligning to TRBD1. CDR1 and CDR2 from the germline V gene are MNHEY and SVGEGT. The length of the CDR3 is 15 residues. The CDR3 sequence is CAIKGAGANTGEPFF. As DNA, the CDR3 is TGTGCCATCAAGGGGGCAGGGGCGAACACCGGGGAGCCGTTTTTT.

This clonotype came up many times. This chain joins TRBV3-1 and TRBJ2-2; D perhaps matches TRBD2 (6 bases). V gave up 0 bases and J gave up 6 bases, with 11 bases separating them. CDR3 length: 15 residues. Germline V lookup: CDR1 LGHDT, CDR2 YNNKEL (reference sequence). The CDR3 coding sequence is TGTGCCAGCAGCCAAGATCACGGGGGATCCGGGGAGCTGTTTTTT. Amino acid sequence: CASSQDHGGSGELFF.

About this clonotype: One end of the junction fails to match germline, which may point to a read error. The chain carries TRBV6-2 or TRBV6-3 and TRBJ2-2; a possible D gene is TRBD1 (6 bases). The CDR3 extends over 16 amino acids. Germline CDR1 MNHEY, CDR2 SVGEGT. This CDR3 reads CASSLFWTVNTGELFF. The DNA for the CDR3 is TGTGCCAGCAGTTTGTTCTGGACAGTGAACACCGGTGAGCTGTTTTTT.

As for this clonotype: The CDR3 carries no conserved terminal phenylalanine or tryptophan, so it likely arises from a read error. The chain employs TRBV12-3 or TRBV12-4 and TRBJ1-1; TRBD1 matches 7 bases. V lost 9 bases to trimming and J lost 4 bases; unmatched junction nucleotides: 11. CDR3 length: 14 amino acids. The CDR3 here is CASMRGPGGTEAFL. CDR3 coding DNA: TGTGCCAGTATGCGTGGCCCAGGGGGCACTGAAGCTTTCCTT.

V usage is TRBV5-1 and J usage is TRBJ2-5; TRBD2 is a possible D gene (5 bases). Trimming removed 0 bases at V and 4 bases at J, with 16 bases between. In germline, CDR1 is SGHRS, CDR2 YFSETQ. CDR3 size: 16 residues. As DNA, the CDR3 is TGCGCCAGCAGCTTGGCGGATGGAGAGGGTACAGAGACCCAGTACTTC. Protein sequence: CASSLADGEGTETQYF.

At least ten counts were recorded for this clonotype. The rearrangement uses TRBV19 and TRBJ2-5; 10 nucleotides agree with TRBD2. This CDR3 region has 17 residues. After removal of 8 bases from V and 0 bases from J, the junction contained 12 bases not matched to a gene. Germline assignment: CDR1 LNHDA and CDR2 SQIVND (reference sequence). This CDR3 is CASSPSGGSLYQETQYF. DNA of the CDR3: TGTGCCAGTTCGCCTAGCGGGGGAAGCCTGTACCAAGAGACCCAGTACTTC.

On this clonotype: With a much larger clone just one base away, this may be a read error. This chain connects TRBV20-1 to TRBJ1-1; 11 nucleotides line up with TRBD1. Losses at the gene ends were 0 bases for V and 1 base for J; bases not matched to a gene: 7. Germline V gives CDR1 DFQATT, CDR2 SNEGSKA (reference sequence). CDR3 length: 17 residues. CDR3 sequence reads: CSARDLWTGGWNTEAFF. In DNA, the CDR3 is TGCAGTGCTAGAGATCTCTGGACAGGGGGCTGGAACACTGAAGCTTTCTTT.

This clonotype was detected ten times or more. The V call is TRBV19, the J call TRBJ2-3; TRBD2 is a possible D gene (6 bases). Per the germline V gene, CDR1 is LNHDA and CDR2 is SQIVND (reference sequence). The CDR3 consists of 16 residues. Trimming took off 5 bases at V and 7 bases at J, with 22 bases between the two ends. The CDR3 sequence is CASSPPGSGFMYTQYF. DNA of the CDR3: TGTGCCAGTAGTCCCCCAGGTAGCGGCTTCATGTATACGCAGTATTTT.

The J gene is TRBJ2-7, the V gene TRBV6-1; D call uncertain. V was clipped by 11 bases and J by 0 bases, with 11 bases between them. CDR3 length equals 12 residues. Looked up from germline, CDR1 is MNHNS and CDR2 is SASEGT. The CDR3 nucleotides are TGTGCCGAAGAGCCCGGCTCCTACGAGCAGTACTTC. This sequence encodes CAEEPGSYEQYF.

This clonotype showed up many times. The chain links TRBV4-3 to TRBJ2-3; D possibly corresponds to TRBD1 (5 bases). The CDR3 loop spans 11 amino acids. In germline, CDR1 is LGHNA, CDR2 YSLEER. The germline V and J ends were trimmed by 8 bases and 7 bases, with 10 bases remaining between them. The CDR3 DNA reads TGCGCCAGCGGAAGGGGAAATACGCAGTATTTT. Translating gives CASGRGNTQYF.

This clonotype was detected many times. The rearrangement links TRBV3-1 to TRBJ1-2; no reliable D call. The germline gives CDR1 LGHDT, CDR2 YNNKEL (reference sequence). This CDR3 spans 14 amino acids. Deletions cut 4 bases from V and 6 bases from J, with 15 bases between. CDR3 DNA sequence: TGTGCCAGCAGCCTGGGCCTCCAGCGTGATGGCTACACCTTC. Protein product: CASSLGLQRDGYTF.

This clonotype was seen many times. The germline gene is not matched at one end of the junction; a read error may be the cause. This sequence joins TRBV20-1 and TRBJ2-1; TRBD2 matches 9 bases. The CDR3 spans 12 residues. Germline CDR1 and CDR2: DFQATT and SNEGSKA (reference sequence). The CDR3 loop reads CSAGRELAGPSF. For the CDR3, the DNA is TGCAGTGCGGGAAGAGAACTAGCGGGCCCCTCATTC.

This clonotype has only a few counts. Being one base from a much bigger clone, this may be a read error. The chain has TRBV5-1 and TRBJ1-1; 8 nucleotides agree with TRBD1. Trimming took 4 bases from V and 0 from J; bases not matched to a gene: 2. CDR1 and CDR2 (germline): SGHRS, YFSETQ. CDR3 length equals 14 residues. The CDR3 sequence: CASSQTGVNTEAFF. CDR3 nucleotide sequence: TGCGCCAGCAGCCAGACAGGGGTGAACACTGAAGCTTTCTTT.

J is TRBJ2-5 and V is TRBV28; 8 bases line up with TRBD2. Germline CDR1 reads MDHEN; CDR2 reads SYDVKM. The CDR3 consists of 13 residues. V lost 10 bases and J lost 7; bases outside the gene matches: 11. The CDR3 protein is CAISGGPRGTQYF. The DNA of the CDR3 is TGTGCCATTTCGGGGGGGCCGAGAGGGACCCAGTACTTC.

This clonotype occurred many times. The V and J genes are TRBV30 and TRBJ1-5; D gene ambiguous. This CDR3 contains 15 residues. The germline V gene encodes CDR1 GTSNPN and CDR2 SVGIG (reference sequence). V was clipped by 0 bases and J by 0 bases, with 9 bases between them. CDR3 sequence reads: CAWSVSQISNQPQHF. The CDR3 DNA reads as TGTGCCTGGAGTGTATCCCAGATTAGCAATCAGCCCCAGCATTTT.

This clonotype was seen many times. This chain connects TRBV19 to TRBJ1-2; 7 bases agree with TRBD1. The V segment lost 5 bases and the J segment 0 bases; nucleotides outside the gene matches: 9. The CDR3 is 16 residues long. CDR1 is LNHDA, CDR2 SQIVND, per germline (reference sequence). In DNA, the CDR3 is TGTGCCAGTAGTCCCCCGCGGGACAGAGCTAACTATGGCTACACCTTC. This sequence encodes CASSPPRDRANYGYTF.

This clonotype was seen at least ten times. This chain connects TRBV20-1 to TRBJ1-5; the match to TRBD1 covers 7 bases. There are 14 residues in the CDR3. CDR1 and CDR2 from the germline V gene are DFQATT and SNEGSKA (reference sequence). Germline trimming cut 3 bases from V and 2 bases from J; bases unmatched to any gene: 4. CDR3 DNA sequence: TGCAGTGCTAGTTCAGGGGGAGGCAATCAGCCCCAGCATTTT. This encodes CSASSGGGNQPQHF.

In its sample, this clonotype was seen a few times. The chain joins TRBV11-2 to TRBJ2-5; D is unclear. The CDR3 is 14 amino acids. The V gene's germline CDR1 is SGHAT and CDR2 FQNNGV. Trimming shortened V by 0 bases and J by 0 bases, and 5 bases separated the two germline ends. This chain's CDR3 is CASSLEGNQETQYF. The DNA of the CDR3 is TGTGCCAGCAGCTTAGAGGGGAACCAAGAGACCCAGTACTTC.

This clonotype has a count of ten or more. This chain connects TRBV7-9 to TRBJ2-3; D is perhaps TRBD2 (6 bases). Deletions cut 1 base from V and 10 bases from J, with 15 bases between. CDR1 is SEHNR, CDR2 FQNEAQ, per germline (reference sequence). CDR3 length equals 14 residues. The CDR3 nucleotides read TGTGCCAGCAGCTTAGAGGCGGGCGGGACCTCGCAGTATTTT. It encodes CASSLEAGGTSQYF.

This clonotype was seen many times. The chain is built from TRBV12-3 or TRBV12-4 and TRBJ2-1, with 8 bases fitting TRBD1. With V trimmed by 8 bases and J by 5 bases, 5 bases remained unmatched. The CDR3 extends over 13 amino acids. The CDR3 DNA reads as TGTGCCAGCGGTCGGGACAGGCACAATGAGCAGTTCTTC. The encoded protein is CASGRDRHNEQFF.

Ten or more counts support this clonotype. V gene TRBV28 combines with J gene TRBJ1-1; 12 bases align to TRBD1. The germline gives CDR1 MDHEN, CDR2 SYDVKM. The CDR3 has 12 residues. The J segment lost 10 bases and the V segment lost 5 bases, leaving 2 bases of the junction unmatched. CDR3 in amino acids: CASSGTGGRAFF. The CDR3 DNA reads TGTGCCAGCAGTGGGACAGGGGGCAGAGCTTTCTTT. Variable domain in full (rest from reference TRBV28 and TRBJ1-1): DVKVTQSSRYLVKRTGEKVFLECVQDMDHENMFWYRQDPGLGLRLIYFSYDVKMKEKGDIPEGYSVSREKKERFSLILESASTNQTSMYLCASSGTGGRAFFGQGTRLTVV.